Listed here is a single T cell receptor beta chain. This CDR3 has 19 amino acids. Trimming removed 4 bases at V and 0 bases at J, with 20 bases between. The germline CDR1 and CDR2 sequences are SGDLS and YYNGEE. Clones were sequenced by immunoSEQ multiplex PCR, and TCRdb holds only the in-frame ones, with some missing. The data contain tens of thousands of clones, roughly 76% of them singletons. The source of the sample is a study of blood T cell repertoires in COVID-19. Study-wide context: Acute-phase and convalescent COVID-19 samples originated in the United States, Italy and Spain.

The chain joins TRBV9 to TRBJ2-6; maybe TRBD2 (6 bases). Sequenced sample: peripheral blood. The sequence was collected from a woman older than 75 with active or convalescent COVID-19. The CDR3 DNA follows: TGTGCCAGCAGCATCAGGAGGGGCGGGACGACCTCTGGGGCCAACGTCCTGACTTTC. As protein: CASSIRRGGTTSGANVLTF.